This TCR beta chain was identified during a study of blood T cell repertoires in COVID-19. Clones were sequenced by immunoSEQ multiplex PCR, and TCRdb holds only the in-frame ones, with some missing. In the table there are 190,000 or so clones, around 84% of which are singletons. V was trimmed by 5 bases and J by 1 base, leaving 2 bases between them. The CDR3 runs to 11 residues. Germline V gene data show CDR1 as SEHNR and CDR2 as FQNEAQ (reference sequence). The sequencing sample was made of peripheral blood. J is TRBJ1-1 and V is TRBV7-9; D unresolved. The sequence was collected from a middle-aged man with active or convalescent COVID-19. CDR3 sequence reads: CASSRNTEAFF. The CDR3 DNA follows: TGTGCCAGCAGCCGGAACACTGAAGCTTTCTTT. The whole variable domain, filled in from reference TRBV7-9 and TRBJ1-1, reads DTGVSQNPRHKITKRGQNVTFRCDPISEHNRLYWYRQTLGQGPEFLTYFQNEAQLEKSRLLSDRFSAERPKGSFSTLEIQRTEQGDSAMYLCASSRNTEAFFGQGTRLTVV.